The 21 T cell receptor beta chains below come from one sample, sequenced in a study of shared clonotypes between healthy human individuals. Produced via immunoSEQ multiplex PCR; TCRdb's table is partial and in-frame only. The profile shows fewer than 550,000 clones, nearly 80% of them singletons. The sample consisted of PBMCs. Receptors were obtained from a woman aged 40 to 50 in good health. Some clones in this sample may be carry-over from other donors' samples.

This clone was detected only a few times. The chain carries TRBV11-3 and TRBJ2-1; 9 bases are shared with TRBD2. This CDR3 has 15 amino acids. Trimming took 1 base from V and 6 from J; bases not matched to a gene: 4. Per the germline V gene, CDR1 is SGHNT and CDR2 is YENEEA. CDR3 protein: CASSLVASGINEQFF. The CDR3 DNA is TGTGCCAGCAGCTTAGTAGCTAGCGGGATCAATGAGCAGTTCTTC. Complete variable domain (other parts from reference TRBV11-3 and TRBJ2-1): EAGVVQSPRYKIIEKKQPVAFWCNPISGHNTLYWYLQNLGQGPELLIRYENEEAVDDSQLPKDRFSAERLKGVDSTLKIQPAELGDSAVYLCASSLVASGINEQFFGPGTRLTVL.

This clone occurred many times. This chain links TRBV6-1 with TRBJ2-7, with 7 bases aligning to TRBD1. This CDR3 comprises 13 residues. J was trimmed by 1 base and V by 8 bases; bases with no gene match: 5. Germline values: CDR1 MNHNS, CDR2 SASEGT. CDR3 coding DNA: TGTGCCAGCGAGGGGGCACGGTCCTACGAGCAGTACTTC. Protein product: CASEGARSYEQYF.

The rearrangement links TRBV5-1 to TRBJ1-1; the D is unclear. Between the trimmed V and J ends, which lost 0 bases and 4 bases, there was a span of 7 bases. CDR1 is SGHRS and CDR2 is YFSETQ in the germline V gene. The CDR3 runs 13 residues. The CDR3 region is CASSLGSLTEAFF. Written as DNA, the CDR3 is TGCGCCAGCAGCTTGGGCAGCCTCACTGAAGCTTTCTTT.

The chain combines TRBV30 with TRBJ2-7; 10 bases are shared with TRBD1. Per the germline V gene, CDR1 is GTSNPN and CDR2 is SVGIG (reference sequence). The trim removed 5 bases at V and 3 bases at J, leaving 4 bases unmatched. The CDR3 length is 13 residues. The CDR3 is CAWAGTGDYEQYF. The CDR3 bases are TGTGCCTGGGCCGGGACAGGGGACTACGAGCAGTACTTC.

For the CDR3, the DNA is TGTGCCAGCAGCTGGGGACAACCCACAGATACGCAGTATTTT. Its translation is CASSWGQPTDTQYF. This chain uses TRBV7-9 with TRBJ2-3; perhaps TRBD1 as D (6 bases). In germline, CDR1 is SEHNR, CDR2 FQNEAQ (reference sequence). The ends were cut back, 4 bases at V and 2 bases at J, with 10 bases in the middle. The CDR3 runs to 14 residues.

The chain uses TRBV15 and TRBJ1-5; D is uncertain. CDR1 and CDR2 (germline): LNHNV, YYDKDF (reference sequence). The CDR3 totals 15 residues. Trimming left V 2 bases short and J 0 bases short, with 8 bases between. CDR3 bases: TGTGCCACCAGCAGAAACATAGATAGCAATCAGCCCCAGCATTTT. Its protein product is CATSRNIDSNQPQHF.

The CDR3 nucleotides are TGTGCCAGCAGCTTGGAGGGGGGGTCCGGCACTGAAGCTTTCTTT. This codes for CASSLEGGSGTEAFF. The chain couples TRBV5-8 to TRBJ1-1; tentative D call: TRBD1 (6 bases). Germline loops: CDR1 SGHTS, CDR2 YDEGEE. The CDR3 is 15 residues long. The ends were cut back, 0 bases at V and 4 bases at J, with 13 bases in the middle.

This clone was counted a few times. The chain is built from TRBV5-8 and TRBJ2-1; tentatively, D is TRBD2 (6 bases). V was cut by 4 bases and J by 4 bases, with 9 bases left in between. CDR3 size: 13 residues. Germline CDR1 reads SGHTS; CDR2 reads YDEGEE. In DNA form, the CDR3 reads TGTGCCAGCAGCCGGGACTGGTACAATGAGCAGTTCTTC. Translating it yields CASSRDWYNEQFF.

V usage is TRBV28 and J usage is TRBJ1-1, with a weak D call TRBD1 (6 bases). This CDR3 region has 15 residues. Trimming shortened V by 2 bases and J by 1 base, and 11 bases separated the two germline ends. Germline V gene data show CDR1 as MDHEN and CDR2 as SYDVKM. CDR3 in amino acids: CASSLPRGGNTEAFF. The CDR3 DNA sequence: TGTGCCAGCAGTTTACCCAGGGGAGGGAACACTGAAGCTTTCTTT.

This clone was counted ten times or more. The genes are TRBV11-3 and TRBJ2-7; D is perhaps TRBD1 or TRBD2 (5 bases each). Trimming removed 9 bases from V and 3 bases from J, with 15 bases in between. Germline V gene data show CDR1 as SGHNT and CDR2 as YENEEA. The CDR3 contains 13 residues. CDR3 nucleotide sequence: TGTGCCAGGATCCAGGGAGTGAACTACGAGCAGTACTTC. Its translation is CARIQGVNYEQYF. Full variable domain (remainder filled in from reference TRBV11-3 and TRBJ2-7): EAGVVQSPRYKIIEKKQPVAFWCNPISGHNTLYWYLQNLGQGPELLIRYENEEAVDDSQLPKDRFSAERLKGVDSTLKIQPAELGDSAVYLCARIQGVNYEQYFGPGTRLTVT.

The CDR3 DNA is TGTGCCTGGAGTGGCGGGACAGGGGAAGTGGAGACCCAGTACTTC. Protein product: CAWSGGTGEVETQYF. The chain has TRBV30 and TRBJ2-5; 10 nucleotides agree with TRBD1. Trimming took 1 base from V and 5 from J; bases not matched to a gene: 7. From germline, CDR1 is GTSNPN and CDR2 SVGIG (reference sequence). CDR3 length: 15 amino acids.

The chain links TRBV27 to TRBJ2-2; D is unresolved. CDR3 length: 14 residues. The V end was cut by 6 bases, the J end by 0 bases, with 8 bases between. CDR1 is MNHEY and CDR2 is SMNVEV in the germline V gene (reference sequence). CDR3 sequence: CASRIDSNTGELFF. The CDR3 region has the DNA TGTGCCAGCAGAATCGACTCGAACACCGGGGAGCTGTTTTTT.

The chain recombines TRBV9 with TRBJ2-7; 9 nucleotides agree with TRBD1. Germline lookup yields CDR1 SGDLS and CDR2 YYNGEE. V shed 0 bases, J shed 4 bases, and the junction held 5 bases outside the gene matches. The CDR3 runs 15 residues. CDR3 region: CASSVGDREAYEQYF. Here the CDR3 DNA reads TGTGCCAGCAGCGTAGGGGACAGGGAGGCGTACGAGCAGTACTTC.

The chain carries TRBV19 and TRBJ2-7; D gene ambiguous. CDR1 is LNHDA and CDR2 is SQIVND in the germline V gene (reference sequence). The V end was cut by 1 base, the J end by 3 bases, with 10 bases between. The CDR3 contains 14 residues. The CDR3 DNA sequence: TGTGCCAGTAGTATAGGGCAGGATCTCTACGAGCAGTACTTC. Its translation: CASSIGQDLYEQYF.

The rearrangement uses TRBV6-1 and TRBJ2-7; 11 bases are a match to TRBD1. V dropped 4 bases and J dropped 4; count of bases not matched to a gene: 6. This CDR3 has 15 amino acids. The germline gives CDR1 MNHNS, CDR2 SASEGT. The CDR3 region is CASSGWTGGRYEQYF. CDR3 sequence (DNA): TGTGCCAGCAGTGGTTGGACAGGGGGCCGATACGAGCAGTACTTC.

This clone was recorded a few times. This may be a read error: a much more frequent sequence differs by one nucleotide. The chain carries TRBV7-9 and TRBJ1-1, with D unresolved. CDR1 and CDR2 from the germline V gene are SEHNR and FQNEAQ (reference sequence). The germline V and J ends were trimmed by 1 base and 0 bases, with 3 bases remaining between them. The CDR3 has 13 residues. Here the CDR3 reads CASSLVVNTEAFF. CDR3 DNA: TGTGCCAGCAGCTTAGTAGTGAACACTGAAGCTTTCTTT.

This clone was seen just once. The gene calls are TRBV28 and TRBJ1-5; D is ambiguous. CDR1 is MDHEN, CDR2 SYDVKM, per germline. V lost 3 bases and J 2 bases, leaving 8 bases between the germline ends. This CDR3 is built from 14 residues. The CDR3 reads CASSFLNRNQPQHF. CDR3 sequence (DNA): TGTGCCAGCAGTTTTCTAAACCGCAATCAGCCCCAGCATTTT.

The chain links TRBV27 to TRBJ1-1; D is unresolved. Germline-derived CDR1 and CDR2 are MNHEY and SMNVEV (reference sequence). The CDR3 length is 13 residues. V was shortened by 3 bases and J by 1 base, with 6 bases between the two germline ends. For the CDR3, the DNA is TGTGCCAGCAGTTTCTCGGAGAACACTGAAGCTTTCTTT. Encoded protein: CASSFSENTEAFF.

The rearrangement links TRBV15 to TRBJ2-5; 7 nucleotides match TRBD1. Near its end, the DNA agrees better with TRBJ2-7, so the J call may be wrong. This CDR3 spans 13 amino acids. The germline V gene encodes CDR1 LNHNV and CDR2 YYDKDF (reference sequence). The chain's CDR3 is CATSNEGAAEQYF. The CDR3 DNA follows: TGTGCCACCAGCAACGAGGGGGCCGCCGAGCAGTACTTC.

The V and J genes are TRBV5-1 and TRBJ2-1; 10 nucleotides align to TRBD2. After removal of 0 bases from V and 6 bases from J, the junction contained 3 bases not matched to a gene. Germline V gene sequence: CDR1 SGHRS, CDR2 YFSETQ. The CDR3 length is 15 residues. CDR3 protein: CASSLGLAGANEQFF. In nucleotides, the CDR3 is TGCGCCAGCAGCTTGGGCCTAGCGGGAGCCAATGAGCAGTTCTTC.

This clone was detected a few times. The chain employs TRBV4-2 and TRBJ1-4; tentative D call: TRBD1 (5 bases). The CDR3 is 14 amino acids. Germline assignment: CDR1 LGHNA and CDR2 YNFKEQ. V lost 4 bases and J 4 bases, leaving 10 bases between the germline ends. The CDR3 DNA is TGTGCCAGCAGCCCCGGGGCCCTTAATGAAAAACTGTTTTTT. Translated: CASSPGALNEKLFF.